Shown below are 7 T cell receptor beta chains from a single sample sequenced in a study of CD8 T cells in Susac syndrome. A quantity of 0.5 to 1 ug RNA underwent reverse transcription using random hexamers. TCRdb reanalysed the immunoSEQ multiplex PCR reads using MiXCR and keeps one entry per CDR3 protein. The sample lists fewer than 250,000 distinct CDR3 sequences, 92% occurring once. The sequenced material came from CD8+ T cells from PBMCs. All receptors come from a human donor with multiple sclerosis.

The genes are TRBV6-2 or TRBV6-3 and TRBJ2-6; D ambiguous. The V gene lost 2 bases and the J gene lost 0 bases, with 11 bases spanning the gap. The CDR3 extends over 17 amino acids. The V gene's germline CDR1 is MNHEY and CDR2 SVGEGT. The CDR3, as DNA: TGTGCCAGCAGTTACGAGTTACGAGTCTCTGGGGCCAACGTCCTGACTTTC. Translation: CASSYELRVSGANVLTF.

The V and J genes are TRBV6-6 and TRBJ2-5; no firm D call. With 5 bases removed from V and 4 bases from J, the gap between germline ends came to 14 bases. Germline assignment: CDR1 MNHNY and CDR2 SVGAGI (reference sequence). The CDR3 has 14 residues. CDR3 in amino acids: CASSTTMLGETQYF. The CDR3 bases are TGTGCCAGCAGTACGACGATGTTGGGAGAGACCCAGTACTTC.

The genes are TRBV6-6 and TRBJ1-5; D is uncertain. Germline loops: CDR1 MNHNY, CDR2 SVGAGI (reference sequence). The V and J ends lost 4 bases and 11 bases respectively, with 12 bases between them. CDR3 size: 12 residues. CDR3 sequence reads: CASSFDGVAQHF. CDR3 in DNA: TGTGCCAGCAGTTTCGACGGGGTGGCCCAGCATTTT.

The gene calls are TRBV18 and TRBJ2-1; unclear D gene. Trimming cost V 2 bases and J 6 bases, with 11 bases left between them. This CDR3 region has 14 residues. In germline, CDR1 is KGHSH, CDR2 LQKENI. CDR3 in amino acids: CASSPTDPSNEQFF. CDR3 nucleotides: TGTGCCAGCTCACCAACCGATCCCTCCAATGAGCAGTTCTTC.

V usage is TRBV6-4 and J usage is TRBJ2-1; TRBD2 matches at 8 bases. Germline CDR1 reads MRHNA; CDR2 reads SNTAGT. Germline trimming cut 6 bases from V and 9 bases from J; bases unmatched to any gene: 7. The length of the CDR3 is 13 residues. DNA for the CDR3: TGTGCCAGCAGGGAGGCGGGGGGTACTGAGCAGTTCTTC. Protein sequence: CASREAGGTEQFF.

The rearrangement links TRBV24-1 to TRBJ2-2; D is unresolved. From germline, CDR1 is KGHDR and CDR2 SFDVKD. CDR3 length equals 13 residues. V was pared by 2 bases and J by 5 bases, with 5 bases between. CDR3 in DNA: TGTGCCACCAGTGATTCGGCAACCGGGGAGCTGTTTTTT. Residues: CATSDSATGELFF.

The chain recombines TRBV30 with TRBJ2-7, with 9 bases aligning to TRBD2. Germline V CDR1 and CDR2: GTSNPN, SVGIG (reference sequence). V shed 1 base, J shed 5 bases, and the junction held 3 bases outside the gene matches. The CDR3 covers 13 residues. Here the CDR3 DNA reads TGTGCCTGGAGTGGTAGCGGGAGCGACGAGCAGTACTTC. It is translated as CAWSGSGSDEQYF.